This T cell receptor (beta chain) was captured in a study of Graves' ophthalmopathy and Graves' hyperthyroidism. Amplification of TCR beta CDR3 regions used RNA transcripts. First-round RT-PCR used HTBI primers; second-round multiplex PCR followed. Each CDR3 protein is one row after TCRdb ran MiXCR on the multiplex PCR reads. Found here are 650,000 to 900,000 distinct CDR3 sequences, approximately 40% of them singletons; the top ten hold approximately 43%. Germline V gene data show CDR1 as LGHDT and CDR2 as YNNKEL (reference sequence). V gave up 9 bases and J gave up 5 bases, with 11 bases separating them. The CDR3 runs to 11 residues. This clonotype was detected many times.

The TCR originated in an adult man with Graves' ophthalmopathy. The rearrangement joins TRBV3-1 to TRBJ2-7, with D tentatively TRBD1 (6 bases). The sequencing sample was made of peripheral blood. The CDR3 DNA follows: TGTGCCAGTTCGCAGGGGCACGAGCAGTACTTC. It translates to CASSQGHEQYF.